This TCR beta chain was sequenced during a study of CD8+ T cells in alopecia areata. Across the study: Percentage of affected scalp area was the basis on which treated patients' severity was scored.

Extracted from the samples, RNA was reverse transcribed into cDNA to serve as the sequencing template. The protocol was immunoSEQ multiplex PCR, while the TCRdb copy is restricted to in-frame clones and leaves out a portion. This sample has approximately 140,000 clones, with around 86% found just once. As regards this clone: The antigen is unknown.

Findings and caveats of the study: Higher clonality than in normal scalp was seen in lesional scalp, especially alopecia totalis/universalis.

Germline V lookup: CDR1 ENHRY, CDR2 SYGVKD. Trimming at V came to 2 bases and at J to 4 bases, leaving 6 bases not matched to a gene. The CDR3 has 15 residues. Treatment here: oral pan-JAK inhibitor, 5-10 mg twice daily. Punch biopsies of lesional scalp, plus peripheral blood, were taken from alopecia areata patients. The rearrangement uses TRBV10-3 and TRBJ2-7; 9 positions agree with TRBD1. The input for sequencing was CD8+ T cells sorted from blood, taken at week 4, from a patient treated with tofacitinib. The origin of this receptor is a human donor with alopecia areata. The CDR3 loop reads CAISETPGQGYEQYF. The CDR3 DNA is TGTGCCATCAGTGAGACGCCGGGACAGGGATACGAGCAGTACTTC.